The rows below give T cell receptor beta chains drawn from one sample of a study of blood T cell repertoires in COVID-19. Profiling relied on immunoSEQ multiplex PCR, and the TCRdb table lists in-frame clones only, not all of them. The data contain 55,000 to 60,000 clones, around 76% of them singletons. The sequencing input was peripheral blood. The origin of the receptors is a man aged 45-60 years with active or convalescent COVID-19. Both conserved end residues are part of each CDR3. The order of the fields is CDR3 protein, CDR3 DNA, clone size, V gene, D gene, J gene. The D gene is left open where the match is weak. Clone size is given for some rows only: seen once, a few or many times, or a class if the clone is expanded.

CDR3: CASSPYRGMETQYF; DNA: TGTGCCAGCAGTCCCTACAGGGGAATGGAGACCCAGTACTTC; size: -; V: TRBV27; D: TRBD1; J: TRBJ2-5
CDR3: CASSQLHQGGLAGPEQYF; DNA: TGTGCCAGCAGCCAACTCCATCAGGGAGGGCTAGCGGGACCCGAGCAGTACTTC; size: -; V: TRBV4-2; D: TRBD2; J: TRBJ2-7
CDR3: CASSQVIGQSVFF; DNA: TGTGCCAGCAGCCAAGTCATAGGACAGTCGGTGTTTTTT; size: -; V: TRBV14; D: -; J: TRBJ1-4
CDR3: CATSDTGQNQPQHF; DNA: TGTGCCACCAGTGACACGGGACAGAATCAGCCCCAGCATTTT; size: -; V: TRBV24-1; D: TRBD1; J: TRBJ1-5
CDR3: CASSAETGRLGYGYTF; DNA: TGTGCCAGCAGTGCCGAGACAGGCCGCCTAGGCTATGGCTACACCTTC; size: -; V: TRBV6-1; D: -; J: TRBJ1-2
CDR3: CATSSPGGSNQPQHF; DNA: TGTGCCACCAGCAGCCCGGGGGGAAGCAATCAGCCCCAGCATTTT; size: few; V: TRBV15; D: -; J: TRBJ1-5
CDR3: CASSPDRNQPQHF; DNA: TGTGCCAGCAGCCCAGACAGGAATCAGCCCCAGCATTTT; size: -; V: TRBV12-3/TRBV12-4; D: -; J: TRBJ1-5
CDR3: CASSFSTARSELFF; DNA: TGTGCCAGCAGCTTCTCGACAGCCCGGTCGGAACTGTTTTTT; size: -; V: TRBV9; D: -; J: TRBJ1-4
CDR3: CASSFLQAQETQYF; DNA: TGTGCCAGCAGCTTTTTGCAGGCCCAAGAGACCCAGTACTTC; size: -; V: TRBV11-2; D: -; J: TRBJ2-5
CDR3: CASSSTGGYNEQFF; DNA: TGCGCCAGCAGCTCCACCGGGGGATACAATGAGCAGTTCTTC; size: -; V: TRBV5-1; D: -; J: TRBJ2-1
CDR3: CASSIGGGDYEQYF; DNA: TGTGCCAGTAGTATAGGAGGGGGTGACTACGAGCAGTACTTC; size: -; V: TRBV19; D: -; J: TRBJ2-7
CDR3: CASSLGTMGETQYF; DNA: TGTGCCAGCAGTTTAGGGACTATGGGGGAGACCCAGTACTTC; size: -; V: TRBV27; D: TRBD2; J: TRBJ2-5
CDR3: CASRSLAGGGGYEQYF; DNA: TGTGCCAGTCGGTCGCTAGCGGGAGGAGGGGGATACGAGCAGTACTTC; size: -; V: TRBV27; D: TRBD2; J: TRBJ2-7
CDR3: CASSGNRIRDEAFF; DNA: TGTGCCAGCAGTGGGAACAGAATACGGGATGAAGCTTTCTTT; size: -; V: TRBV2; D: -; J: TRBJ1-1
CDR3: CASSIEGTGIQPQHF; DNA: TGTGCCAGTAGTATAGAGGGGACAGGGATTCAGCCCCAGCATTTT; size: -; V: TRBV19; D: TRBD1; J: TRBJ1-5
CDR3: CATFGGNTDTQYF; DNA: TGTGCCACCTTCGGGGGGAACACAGATACGCAGTATTTT; size: -; V: TRBV27; D: TRBD2; J: TRBJ2-3
CDR3: CASSSFRGTGELFF; DNA: TGTGCCAGCAGTTCCTTCCGAGGAACCGGGGAGCTGTTTTTT; size: -; V: TRBV27; D: -; J: TRBJ2-2
CDR3: CASSPDRGKGNNEQFF; DNA: TGTGCCAGCAGCCCGGACAGGGGAAAAGGTAACAATGAGCAGTTCTTC; size: -; V: TRBV25-1; D: TRBD1; J: TRBJ2-1
CDR3: CASTWAPHGQYF; DNA: TGTGCCAGCACCTGGGCCCCTCATGGGCAGTACTTC; size: -; V: TRBV9; D: -; J: TRBJ2-7
CDR3: CASSAGVARGYTF; DNA: TGTGCCAGCAGCGCAGGGGTTGCTCGTGGCTACACCTTC; size: -; V: TRBV6-4; D: -; J: TRBJ1-2
CDR3: CASSPPWPDSPLHF; DNA: TGTGCCAGCAGCCCCCCCTGGCCAGATTCACCCCTCCACTTT; size: -; V: TRBV7-9; D: -; J: TRBJ1-6
CDR3: CASSRTSGGLGETQYF; DNA: TGTGCCAGTAGTAGGACTAGCGGGGGCCTGGGAGAGACCCAGTACTTC; size: once; V: TRBV19; D: TRBD2; J: TRBJ2-5
CDR3: CASTPGAEYNEQFF; DNA: TGTGCCAGCACCCCGGGAGCGGAGTACAATGAGCAGTTCTTC; size: few; V: TRBV25-1; D: -; J: TRBJ2-1
CDR3: CASREGGRGNYGYTF; DNA: TGTGCCAGCAGGGAAGGGGGCAGGGGAAATTATGGCTACACCTTC; size: few; V: TRBV2; D: TRBD1; J: TRBJ1-2
CDR3: CASSSAALNTEAFF; DNA: TGTGCCAGCAGCTCGGCGGCTTTGAACACTGAAGCTTTCTTT; size: -; V: TRBV5-4; D: -; J: TRBJ1-1
CDR3: CASSKVTGVRPQHF; DNA: TGTGCCAGCAGTAAAGTTACAGGGGTTAGGCCCCAGCATTTT; size: -; V: TRBV2; D: TRBD1; J: TRBJ1-5
CDR3: CASSEHDRVDEKLFF; DNA: TGTGCCAGCAGTGAACATGACAGGGTTGATGAAAAACTGTTTTTT; size: -; V: TRBV25-1; D: TRBD1; J: TRBJ1-4
CDR3: CASSHSQGVYSNQPQHF; DNA: TGTGCCAGCAGCCATAGCCAGGGGGTGTATAGCAATCAGCCCCAGCATTTT; size: -; V: TRBV3-1/TRBV3-2; D: TRBD1; J: TRBJ1-5